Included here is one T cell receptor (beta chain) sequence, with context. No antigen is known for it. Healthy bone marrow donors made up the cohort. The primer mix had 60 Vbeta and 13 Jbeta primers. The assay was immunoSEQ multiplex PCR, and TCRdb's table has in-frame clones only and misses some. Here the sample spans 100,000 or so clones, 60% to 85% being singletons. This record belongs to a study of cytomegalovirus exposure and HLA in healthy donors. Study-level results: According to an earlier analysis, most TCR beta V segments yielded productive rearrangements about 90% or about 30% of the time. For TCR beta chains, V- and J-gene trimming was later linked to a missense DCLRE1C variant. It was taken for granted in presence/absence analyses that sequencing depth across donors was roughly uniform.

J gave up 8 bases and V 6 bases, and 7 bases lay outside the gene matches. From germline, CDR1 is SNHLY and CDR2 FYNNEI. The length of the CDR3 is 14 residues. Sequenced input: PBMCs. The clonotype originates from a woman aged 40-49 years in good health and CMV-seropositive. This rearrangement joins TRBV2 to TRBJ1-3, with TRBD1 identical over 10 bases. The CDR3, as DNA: TGTGCCAGCAGGGGGGGACAGGGGTCGGACACCATATATTTT. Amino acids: CASRGGQGSDTIYF.